These 4 T cell receptor beta chains came from one sample sequenced in a study of blood T cell repertoires in COVID-19. Repertoires were generated with immunoSEQ multiplex PCR, while TCRdb's copy carries only in-frame clones and drops some. The table has tens of thousands of clones, around nine tenths seen once. Sequencing was done on a sample of peripheral blood. The origin of the receptors is a man in his sixties with active or convalescent COVID-19.

The CDR3 bases are TGTGCCAGCAGGGGGGACAGCTACGAGCAGTACTTC. This translates into CASRGDSYEQYF. The chain is built from TRBV6-5 and TRBJ2-7; TRBD1 agrees at 7 bases. V trimming: 6 bases; J trimming: 3 bases; junction bases outside the gene matches: 2. This CDR3 has 12 residues. Germline V gene lookup returns CDR1 MNHEY and CDR2 SVGAGI.

The V gene is TRBV4-1, the J gene TRBJ1-5; D is undetermined. Per the germline V gene, CDR1 is MGHRA and CDR2 is YSYEKL. This CDR3 is 15 amino acids long. Deletions cut 2 bases from V and 2 bases from J, with 10 bases between. The CDR3 loop is CASSQIGLGNQPQHF. The CDR3 coding sequence is TGCGCCAGCAGCCAAATAGGACTCGGCAATCAGCCCCAGCATTTT.

This chain uses TRBV5-4 with TRBJ2-1, with 10 bases fitting TRBD2. Losses at the gene ends were 2 bases for V and 2 bases for J; bases not matched to a gene: 4. The CDR3 totals 16 residues. CDR1 and CDR2 from the germline V gene are SGHNT and YYREEE (reference sequence). This CDR3 reads CASSFPLAGTYNEQFF. The CDR3, as DNA: TGTGCCAGCAGCTTCCCACTAGCGGGGACCTACAATGAGCAGTTCTTC.

The chain recombines TRBV2 with TRBJ1-5; no clear D gene. Germline assignment: CDR1 SNHLY and CDR2 FYNNEI. CDR3 length: 13 amino acids. Trimming pared 2 bases from V and 5 bases from J, leaving 7 bases between. The DNA of the CDR3 is TGTGCCAGCAGTGAATGGAGGGATCAGCCCCAGCATTTT. Translation: CASSEWRDQPQHF.